This T cell receptor (beta chain) was found in a study of T-cell memory formation after mild COVID-19. This clonotype turned up a few times. Using constant-segment primers, 5'RACE produced TCR alpha and TCR beta cDNA libraries carrying sample barcodes and UMIs. MiXCR, run by TCRdb on the 5' RACE reads, gives a single entry per CDR3 protein. The table has 580,000 or so distinct CDR3 sequences, roughly a sixth seen once. The sequence came from an adult woman who had mild COVID-19 (a few samples of this study predate the infection). Cell type and time point are not known. The sequencing sample was made of PBMCs or a T cell subset sorted from them (not recorded which).

The CDR3 sequence: CSAQPGPRNQPQHF. CDR3 DNA sequence: TGCAGTGCACAACCGGGACCGCGAAATCAGCCCCAGCATTTT. V and J are TRBV20-1 and TRBJ1-5; tentative D call: TRBD1 (5 bases). With 6 bases removed from V and 4 bases from J, the gap between germline ends came to 16 bases. CDR1 and CDR2 (germline): DFQATT, SNEGSKA (reference sequence). The CDR3 is 14 residues long.